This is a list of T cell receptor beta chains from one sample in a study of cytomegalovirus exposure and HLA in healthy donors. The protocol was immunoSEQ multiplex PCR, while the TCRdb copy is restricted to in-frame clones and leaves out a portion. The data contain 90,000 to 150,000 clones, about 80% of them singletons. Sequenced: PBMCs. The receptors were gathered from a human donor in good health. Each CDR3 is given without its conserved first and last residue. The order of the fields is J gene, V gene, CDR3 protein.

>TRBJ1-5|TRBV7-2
ASSLGPGKQPQH
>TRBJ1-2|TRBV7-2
ASSPPRGTSYGYT
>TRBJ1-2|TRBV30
AWSDIRGGADGYT
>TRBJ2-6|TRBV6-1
ASSAGMSGANVLT
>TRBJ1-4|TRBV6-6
ASSNMEANEKLF
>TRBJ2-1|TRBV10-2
ASSLAGGYEQF
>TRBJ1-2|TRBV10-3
ATKREQGNYGYT
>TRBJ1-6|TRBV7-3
ASSLGERNSPLH
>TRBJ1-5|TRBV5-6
ASSSTGGKGNQPQH
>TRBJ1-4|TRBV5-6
ASSRDRVFEKLF
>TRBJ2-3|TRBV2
ASRLESGLNTQY
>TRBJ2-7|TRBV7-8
ASSPRQGRANSYEQY
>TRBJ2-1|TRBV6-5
ASKSSLNEQF
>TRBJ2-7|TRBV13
ASSRDRVDYEQY
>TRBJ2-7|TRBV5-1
ASSARGYEQY
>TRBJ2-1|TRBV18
ASSPLRANEQF
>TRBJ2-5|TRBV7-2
ASSLLLQETQY
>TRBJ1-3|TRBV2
ASSEWGQGVLQVSGNTIY
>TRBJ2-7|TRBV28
ASSSIGGPENEQY
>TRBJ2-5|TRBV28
ATPSGGGGGYQETQY
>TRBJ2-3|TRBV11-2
ASSLTFRLSTDTQY
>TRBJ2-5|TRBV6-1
ASRLDTSRETQY
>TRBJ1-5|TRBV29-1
SVAGTDNQPQH
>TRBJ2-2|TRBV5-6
ASSWGTSGPEGELF
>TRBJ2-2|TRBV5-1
ASSQGFGELF
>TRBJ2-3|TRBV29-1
SIVGSGGSTDTQY
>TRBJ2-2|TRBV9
ASSVAQPGTGGTGELF
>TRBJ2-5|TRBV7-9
ASSQGLQETQY
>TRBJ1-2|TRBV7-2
ASSNPPGNYGYT
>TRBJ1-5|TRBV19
ASSNRGNQPQH
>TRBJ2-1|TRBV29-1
SVRTSGTNNNEQF
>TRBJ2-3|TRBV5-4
ASSSGLRGNTQY
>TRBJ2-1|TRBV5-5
ASSLWTAPEQF
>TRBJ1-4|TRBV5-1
ASSPGGQRNEKLF
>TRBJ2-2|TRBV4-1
ASSQDSRSGELF
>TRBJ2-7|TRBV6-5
ASSYADRASGEQY
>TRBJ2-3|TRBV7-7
ASSLGGTTDTQY
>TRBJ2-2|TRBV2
ASIYSFGAGELF
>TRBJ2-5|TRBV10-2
ASSEDRGYQETQY
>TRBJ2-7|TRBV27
ASSLSTAGPEQY
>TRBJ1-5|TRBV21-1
ASSKGGWGDRGPYSNQPQH